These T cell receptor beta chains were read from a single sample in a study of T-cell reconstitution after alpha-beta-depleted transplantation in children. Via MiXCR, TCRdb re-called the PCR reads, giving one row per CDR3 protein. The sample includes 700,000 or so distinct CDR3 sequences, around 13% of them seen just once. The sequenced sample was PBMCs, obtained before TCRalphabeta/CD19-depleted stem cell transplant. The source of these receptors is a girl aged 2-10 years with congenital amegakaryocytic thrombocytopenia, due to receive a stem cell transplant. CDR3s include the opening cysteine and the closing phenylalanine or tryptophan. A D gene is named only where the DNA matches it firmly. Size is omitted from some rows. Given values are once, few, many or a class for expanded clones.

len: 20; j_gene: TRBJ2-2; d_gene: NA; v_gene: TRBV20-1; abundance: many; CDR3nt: TGCAGTGCTAGAGATAAAAACCCTGGGACGGATAACTACTTCACCGGGGAGCTGTTTTTT; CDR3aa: CSARDKNPGTDNYFTGELFF
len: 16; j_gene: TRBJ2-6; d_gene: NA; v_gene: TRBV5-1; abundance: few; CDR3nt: TGCGCCAGCAGCTTGGTAGGTGTCTCTGGGGCCAACGTCCTGACTTTC; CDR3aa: CASSLVGVSGANVLTF
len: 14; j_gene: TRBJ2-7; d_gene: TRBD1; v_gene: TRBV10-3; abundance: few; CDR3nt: TGTGCCATCAGTGAGTACAGGGGCACCTACGAGCAGTACTTC; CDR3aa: CAISEYRGTYEQYF
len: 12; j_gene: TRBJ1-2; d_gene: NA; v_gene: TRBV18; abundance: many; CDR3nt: TGTGCCAGCTCACCACTGAGCAGGCCCTACACCTTC; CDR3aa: CASSPLSRPYTF
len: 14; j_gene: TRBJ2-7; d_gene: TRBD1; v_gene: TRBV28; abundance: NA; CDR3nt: TGTGCCAGCAGGGACAGGGGCCGGTCCTACGAGCAGTACTTC; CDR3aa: CASRDRGRSYEQYF
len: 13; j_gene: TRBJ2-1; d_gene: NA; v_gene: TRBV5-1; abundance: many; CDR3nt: TGCGCCAGCCAGGCGAGCTCCTACAATGAGCAGTTCTTC; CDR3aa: CASQASSYNEQFF
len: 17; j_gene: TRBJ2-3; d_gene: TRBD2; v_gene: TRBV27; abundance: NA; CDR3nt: TGTGCCAGCAGTTTAGCCCCAGCGGGAGGACGGACAGATACGCAGTATTTT; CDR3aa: CASSLAPAGGRTDTQYF
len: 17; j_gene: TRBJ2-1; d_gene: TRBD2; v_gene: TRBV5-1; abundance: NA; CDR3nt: TGCGCCAGCAGCTTACTAGCGGGAAGCTACTCCTACAATGAGCAGTTCTTC; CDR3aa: CASSLLAGSYSYNEQFF
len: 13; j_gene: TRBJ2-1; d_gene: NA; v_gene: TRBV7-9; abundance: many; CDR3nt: TGTGCCAGCAGCTTAGCGGGGAAAGATGAGCAGTTCTTC; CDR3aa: CASSLAGKDEQFF
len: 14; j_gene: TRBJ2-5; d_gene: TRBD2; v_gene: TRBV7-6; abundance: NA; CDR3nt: TGTGCCAGCAGCTCTGGGACTAGAGAAGAGACCCAGTACTTC; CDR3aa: CASSSGTREETQYF
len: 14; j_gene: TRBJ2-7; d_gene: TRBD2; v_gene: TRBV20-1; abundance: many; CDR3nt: TGCAGTGCTAGAACCGGGACTAGCGTCTACGAGCAGTACTTC; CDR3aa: CSARTGTSVYEQYF
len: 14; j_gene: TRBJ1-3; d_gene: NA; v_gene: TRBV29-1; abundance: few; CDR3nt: TGCAGCGTTTCAAAGGCTAGCTCTGGAAACACCATATATTTT; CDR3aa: CSVSKASSGNTIYF
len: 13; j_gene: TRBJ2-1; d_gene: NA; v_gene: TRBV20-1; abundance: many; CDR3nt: TGCAGTGCTGGGATACGGGCATACAATGAGCAGTTCTTC; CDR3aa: CSAGIRAYNEQFF
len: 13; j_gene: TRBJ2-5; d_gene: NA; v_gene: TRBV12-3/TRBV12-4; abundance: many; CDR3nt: TGTGCCAGCAGTTTTCGGAGAAAAGAGACCCAGTACTTC; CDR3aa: CASSFRRKETQYF
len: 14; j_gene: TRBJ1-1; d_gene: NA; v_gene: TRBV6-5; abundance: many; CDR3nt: TGTGCCAGCAGTTACTCGAGGAGGAACACTGAAGCTTTCTTT; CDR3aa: CASSYSRRNTEAFF
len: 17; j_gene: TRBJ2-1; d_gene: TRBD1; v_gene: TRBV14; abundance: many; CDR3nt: TGTGCCAGCAGCCCGACTATAGGGGGCCGCTCCTACAATGAGCAGTTCTTC; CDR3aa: CASSPTIGGRSYNEQFF
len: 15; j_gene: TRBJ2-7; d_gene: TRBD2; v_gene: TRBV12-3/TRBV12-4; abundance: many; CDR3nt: TGTGCCAGCAGTCCGACTGGACTAGCGGGGAGCGAGCAGTACTTC; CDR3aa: CASSPTGLAGSEQYF
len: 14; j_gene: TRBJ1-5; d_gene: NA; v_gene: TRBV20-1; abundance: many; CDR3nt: TGCAGTGCTAGAGATCCCCAGGGCAATCAGCCCCAGCATTTT; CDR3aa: CSARDPQGNQPQHF
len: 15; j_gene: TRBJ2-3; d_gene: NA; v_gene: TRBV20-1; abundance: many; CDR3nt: TGCAGTGCGCCTGAGGGGTCTTCAAGCACAGATACGCAGTATTTT; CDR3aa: CSAPEGSSSTDTQYF
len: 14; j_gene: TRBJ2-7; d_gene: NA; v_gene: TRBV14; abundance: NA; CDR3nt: TGTGCCAGCAGCCAAGTGCCAGCTGGGGGCGAGCAGTACTTC; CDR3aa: CASSQVPAGGEQYF
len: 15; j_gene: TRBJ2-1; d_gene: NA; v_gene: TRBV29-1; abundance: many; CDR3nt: TGCAGCGTTGGGGGGGACAGCGGGTTTTACAATGAGCAGTTCTTC; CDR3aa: CSVGGDSGFYNEQFF
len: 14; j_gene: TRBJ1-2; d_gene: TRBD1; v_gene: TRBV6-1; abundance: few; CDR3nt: TGTGCCAGCAGTGTACAGGGGGGACGGGATGGCTACACCTTC; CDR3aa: CASSVQGGRDGYTF
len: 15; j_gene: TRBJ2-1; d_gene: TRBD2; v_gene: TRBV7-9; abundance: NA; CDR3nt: TGTGCCAGCAGCATGGGACTAGCGGGAGCCAATGAGCAGTTCTTC; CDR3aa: CASSMGLAGANEQFF
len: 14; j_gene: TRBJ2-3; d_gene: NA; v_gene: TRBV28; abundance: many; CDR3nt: TGTGCCAGCAGTTTAGGGGCGGGACCAGATACGCAGTATTTT; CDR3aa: CASSLGAGPDTQYF
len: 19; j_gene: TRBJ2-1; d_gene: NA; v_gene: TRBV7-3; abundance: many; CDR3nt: TGTGCCAGCAGCCCTGTCTTTTCAATAGCGCACCGAACCTACAATGAGCAGTTCTTC; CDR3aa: CASSPVFSIAHRTYNEQFF
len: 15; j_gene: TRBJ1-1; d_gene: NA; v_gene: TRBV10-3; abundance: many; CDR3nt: TGTGCCATCAGCGGGACCCTCCTAAGGAACACTGAAGCTTTCTTT; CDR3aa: CAISGTLLRNTEAFF
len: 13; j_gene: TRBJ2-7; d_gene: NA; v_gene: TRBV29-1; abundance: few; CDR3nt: TGCAGCGTTGAAGCGGAGGGAATGGACGAGCAGTACTTC; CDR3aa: CSVEAEGMDEQYF
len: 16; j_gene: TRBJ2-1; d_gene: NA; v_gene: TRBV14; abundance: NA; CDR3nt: TGTGCCAGCAGCCATTCGGGACTTCACTCCTACAATGAGCAGTTCTTC; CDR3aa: CASSHSGLHSYNEQFF
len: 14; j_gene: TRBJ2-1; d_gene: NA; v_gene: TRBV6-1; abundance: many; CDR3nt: TGTGCCAGCAGTGCGGCGTCGGGTAGGGATGAGCAGTTCTTC; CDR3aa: CASSAASGRDEQFF
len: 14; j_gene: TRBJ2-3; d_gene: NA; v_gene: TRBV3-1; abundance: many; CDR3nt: TGTGCCAGCAGCCAGGCTCCCCGCACAGATACGCAGTATTTT; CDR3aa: CASSQAPRTDTQYF
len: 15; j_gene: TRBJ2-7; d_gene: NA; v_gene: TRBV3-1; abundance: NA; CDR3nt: TGTGCCAGCAGCCAAGCCCAGGGTGCCACTTACGAGCAGTACTTC; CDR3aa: CASSQAQGATYEQYF
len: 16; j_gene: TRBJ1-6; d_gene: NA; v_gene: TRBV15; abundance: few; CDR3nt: TGTGCCACCAGCAGAGATGTGGGTGGCTATAATTCACCCCTCCACTTT; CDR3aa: CATSRDVGGYNSPLHF
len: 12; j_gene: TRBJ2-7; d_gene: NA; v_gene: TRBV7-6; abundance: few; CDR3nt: TGTGCCAGCAGCTCTACAGGGAGCGAGCAGTACTTC; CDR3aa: CASSSTGSEQYF
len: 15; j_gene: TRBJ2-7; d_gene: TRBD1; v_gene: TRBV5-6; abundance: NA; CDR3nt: TGTGCCAGCAGCGGGAGACAGGGAATTCCCTACGAGCAGTACTTC; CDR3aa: CASSGRQGIPYEQYF
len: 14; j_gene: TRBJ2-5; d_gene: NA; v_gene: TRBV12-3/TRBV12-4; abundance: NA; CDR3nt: TGTGCCAGCAGTTTGTCGCTTTTACAAGAGACCCAGTACTTC; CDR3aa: CASSLSLLQETQYF
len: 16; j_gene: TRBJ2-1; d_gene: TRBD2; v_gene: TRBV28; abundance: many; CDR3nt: TGTGCCAGCAGTTTAGGACTAGCGGTCTCCTACAATGAGCAGTTCTTC; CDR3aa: CASSLGLAVSYNEQFF
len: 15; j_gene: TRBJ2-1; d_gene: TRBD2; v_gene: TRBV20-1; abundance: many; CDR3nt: TGCAGTGCTAGAGAAGTGATAGCGGGAGGTCGGGAGCAGTTCTTC; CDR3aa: CSAREVIAGGREQFF
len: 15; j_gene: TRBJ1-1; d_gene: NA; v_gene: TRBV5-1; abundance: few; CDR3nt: TGCGCCAGCAGGACCGACTCCCCCCGGGACACTGAAGCTTTCTTT; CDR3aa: CASRTDSPRDTEAFF
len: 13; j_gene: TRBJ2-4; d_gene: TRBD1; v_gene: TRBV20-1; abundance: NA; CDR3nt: TGCAGTGCTCGGACAGGGGGCGAGAACATTCAGTACTTC; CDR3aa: CSARTGGENIQYF
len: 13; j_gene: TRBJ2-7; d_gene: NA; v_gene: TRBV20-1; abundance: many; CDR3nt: TGCAGTGCTCGCAGGGTAAGCTCCTACGAGCAGTACTTC; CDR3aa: CSARRVSSYEQYF
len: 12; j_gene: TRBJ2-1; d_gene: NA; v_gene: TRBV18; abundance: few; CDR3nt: TGTGCCAGCTCACTGAAGCGGGCTGAGCAGTTCTTC; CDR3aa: CASSLKRAEQFF
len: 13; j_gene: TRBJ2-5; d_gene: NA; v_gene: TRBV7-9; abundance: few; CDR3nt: TGTGCCAGCAGTCATGGGACGAGAGAGACCCAGTACTTC; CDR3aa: CASSHGTRETQYF
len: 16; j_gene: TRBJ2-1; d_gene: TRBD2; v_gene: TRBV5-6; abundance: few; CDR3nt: TGTGCCAGCAGCGTACCGGGACTAGCGTATTACAATGAGCAGTTCTTC; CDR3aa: CASSVPGLAYYNEQFF
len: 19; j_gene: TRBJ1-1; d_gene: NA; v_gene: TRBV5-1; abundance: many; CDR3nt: TGCGCCAGCAGCTTGCCGACCCGTAACTCGGATCCTCGGGGGACTGAAGCTTTCTTT; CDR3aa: CASSLPTRNSDPRGTEAFF
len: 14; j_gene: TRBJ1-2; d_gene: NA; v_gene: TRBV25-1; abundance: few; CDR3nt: TGTGCCAGCAGTGAATACAGGGAAAACTATGGCTACACCTTC; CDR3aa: CASSEYRENYGYTF
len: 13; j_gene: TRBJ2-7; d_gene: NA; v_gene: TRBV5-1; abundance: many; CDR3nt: TGCGCCAGCAGCGACGGCGGTACCTACGAGCAGTACTTC; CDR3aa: CASSDGGTYEQYF
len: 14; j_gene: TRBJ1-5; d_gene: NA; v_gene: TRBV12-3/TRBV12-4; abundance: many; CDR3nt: TGTGCCAGCACCAAGGCTTTTCTCAATCAGCCCCAGCATTTT; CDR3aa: CASTKAFLNQPQHF
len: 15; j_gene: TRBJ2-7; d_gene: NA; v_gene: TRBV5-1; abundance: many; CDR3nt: TGCGCCAGCAGGATCCAAATAGGGTGGTACTACGAGCAGTACTTC; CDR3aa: CASRIQIGWYYEQYF
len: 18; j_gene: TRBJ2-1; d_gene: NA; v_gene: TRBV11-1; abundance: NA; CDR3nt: TGTGCCAGCAGCTTAGGGTTAGCCAGGCTCCCATCCTACAATGAGCAGTTCTTC; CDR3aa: CASSLGLARLPSYNEQFF
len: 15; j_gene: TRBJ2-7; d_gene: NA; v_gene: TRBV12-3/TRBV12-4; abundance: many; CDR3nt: TGTGCCAGCAGCCGGCCTAGGAAAACCTCCTACGAGCAGTACTTC; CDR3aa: CASSRPRKTSYEQYF
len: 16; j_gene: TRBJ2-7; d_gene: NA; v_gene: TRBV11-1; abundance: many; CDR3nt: TGTGCCAGCAGCCATAACAAACGTGCTATCTCCTACGAGCAGTACTTC; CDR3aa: CASSHNKRAISYEQYF
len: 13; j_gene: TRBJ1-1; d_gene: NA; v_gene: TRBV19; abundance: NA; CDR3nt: TGTGCCAGTAGATTGTGGGGGAACACTGAAGCTTTCTTT; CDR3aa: CASRLWGNTEAFF
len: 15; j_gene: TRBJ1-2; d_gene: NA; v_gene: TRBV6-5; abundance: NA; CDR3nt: TGTGCCAGCAGTTATTCCCCGGACAGATCTGATGGCTACACCTTC; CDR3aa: CASSYSPDRSDGYTF
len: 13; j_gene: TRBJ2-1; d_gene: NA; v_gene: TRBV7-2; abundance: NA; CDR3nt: TGTGCCAGCCGGGACGGGACATACAATGAGCAGTTCTTC; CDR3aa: CASRDGTYNEQFF
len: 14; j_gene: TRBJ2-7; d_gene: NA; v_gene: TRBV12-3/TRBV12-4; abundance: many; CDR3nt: TGTGCCAGCAGTTTACCGGGAAGTAGCTACGAGCAGTACTTC; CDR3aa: CASSLPGSSYEQYF
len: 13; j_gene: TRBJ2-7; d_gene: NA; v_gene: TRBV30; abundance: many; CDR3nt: TGTGCCTGGAGTGTAAGTAGATCCTACGAGCAGTACTTC; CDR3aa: CAWSVSRSYEQYF
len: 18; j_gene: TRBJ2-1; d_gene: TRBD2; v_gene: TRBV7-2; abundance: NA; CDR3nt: TGTGCCAGCAGCTTACCGACTAGCGGGAGTGTCACCTACAATGAGCAGTTCTTC; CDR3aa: CASSLPTSGSVTYNEQFF
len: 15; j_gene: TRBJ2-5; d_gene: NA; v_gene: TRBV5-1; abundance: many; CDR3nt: TGCGCCAGCAGCTTGGAGGTTGCTGGGTCGGGGACCCAGTACTTC; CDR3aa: CASSLEVAGSGTQYF
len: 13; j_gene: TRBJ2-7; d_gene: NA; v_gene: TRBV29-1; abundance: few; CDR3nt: TGCAGCGTATTCCCTTCCGGGATCAACGAGCAGTACTTC; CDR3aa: CSVFPSGINEQYF